Each of the 9 T cell receptor beta chains below was sequenced from the same sample in a study of shared clonotypes between healthy human individuals. CD8 cells classed as naive were CD45RO-negative and positively selected for CCR7, excluding terminally differentiated effector memory CD45RA+ cells. Produced via immunoSEQ multiplex PCR; TCRdb's table is partial and in-frame only. The table shows some 1,900,000 clones, with about 95% occurring only once. Source material: naive CD8+ T cells sorted from blood. These receptors all come from a man aged 18 to 29 in good health.

The chain has TRBV15 and TRBJ1-2; D gene ambiguous. The length of the CDR3 is 11 residues. Germline V gene lookup returns CDR1 LNHNV and CDR2 YYDKDF (reference sequence). V shed 0 bases and J shed 13 bases, with 9 bases lying between them. The CDR3 protein is CATSREWEFTF. For the CDR3, the DNA is TGTGCCACCAGCAGAGAATGGGAATTCACCTTC. Full variable domain (rest looked up from reference TRBV15 and TRBJ1-2): DAMVIQNPRYQVTQFGKPVTLSCSQTLNHNVMYWYQQKSSQAPKLLFHYYDKDFNNEADTPDNFQSRRPNTSFCFLDIRSPGLGDTAMYLCATSREWEFTFGSGTRLTVV.

The chain links TRBV7-9 to TRBJ2-2, with D hard to call. The CDR3 totals 13 residues. The V gene's germline CDR1 is SEHNR and CDR2 FQNEAQ (reference sequence). V lost 4 bases, J lost 5 bases, and 8 bases lay in between. CDR3 DNA: TGTGCCAGCAGCTCCAATCGGACCGGGGAGCTGTTTTTT. Its protein product is CASSSNRTGELFF.

The chain carries TRBV5-5 and TRBJ2-3; no clear D gene. Trimming pared 5 bases from V and 7 bases from J, leaving 20 bases between. The V gene's germline CDR1 is SGHKS and CDR2 YYEKEE (reference sequence). The CDR3 is 15 residues long. CDR3 protein: CASRGGTAVVNTQYF. CDR3 bases: TGTGCCAGCAGAGGCGGTACCGCGGTTGTAAATACGCAGTATTTT.

This chain connects TRBV6-5 to TRBJ2-2; 9 bases agree with TRBD1. Trimming removed 4 bases from V and 5 bases from J; junction bases left unmatched: 5. The CDR3 runs 15 residues. Germline V gives CDR1 MNHEY, CDR2 SVGAGI. The CDR3 DNA reads TGTGCCAGCAGTTGGACAGGGGAACCGACCGGGGAGCTGTTTTTT. This encodes CASSWTGEPTGELFF.

The rearrangement joins TRBV2 to TRBJ2-7, with D possibly matching TRBD1 (5 bases). V shed 7 bases and J shed 3 bases, with 19 bases lying between them. Germline CDR1 is SNHLY and CDR2 is FYNNEI. The CDR3 extends over 15 amino acids. CDR3 sequence reads: CASKEPDSADYEQYF. The DNA of the CDR3 is TGTGCCAGCAAGGAACCCGACAGTGCCGACTACGAGCAGTACTTC.

The rearrangement uses TRBV7-9 and TRBJ2-7; tentative D call: TRBD1 (6 bases). The germline gives CDR1 SEHNR, CDR2 FQNEAQ (reference sequence). The CDR3 is 13 residues long. Trimming shortened V by 7 bases and J by 3 bases, and 13 bases separated the two germline ends. CDR3 loop: CASTPNRDYEQYF. The DNA of the CDR3 is TGTGCCAGCACCCCGAACAGGGACTACGAGCAGTACTTC.

This sequence joins TRBV27 and TRBJ2-1, with 7 positions matching TRBD1. This CDR3 has 14 residues. Germline V gene sequence: CDR1 MNHEY, CDR2 SMNVEV (reference sequence). The ends lost 1 base at V and 6 bases at J; junction bases unmatched: 3. CDR3 protein: CASSLLGQANEQFF. In DNA form, the CDR3 reads TGTGCCAGCAGTTTATTAGGACAGGCCAATGAGCAGTTCTTC.

The chain has TRBV2 and TRBJ2-1, with D possibly matching TRBD1 (6 bases). V was cut by 7 bases and J by 6 bases, with 19 bases left in between. This CDR3 is 15 amino acids long. The germline gives CDR1 SNHLY, CDR2 FYNNEI. The CDR3 DNA sequence: TGTGCCAGCATCGAGCCACAGGGAAAAACCAATGAGCAGTTCTTC. It is translated as CASIEPQGKTNEQFF.

V gene TRBV5-6 combines with J gene TRBJ2-7, with D possibly matching TRBD1 (5 bases). CDR1 is SGHDT and CDR2 is YYEEEE in the germline V gene. CDR3 length: 15 residues. V was cut by 0 bases and J by 3 bases, with 13 bases left in between. CDR3 sequence: CASSLEGALFYEQYF. CDR3 nucleotides: TGTGCCAGCAGCTTGGAAGGGGCTCTCTTCTACGAGCAGTACTTC. Variable domain in full (rest from reference TRBV5-6 and TRBJ2-7): DAGVTQSPTHLIKTRGQQVTLRCSPKSGHDTVSWYQQALGQGPQFIFQYYEEEERQRGNFPDRFSGHQFPNYSSELNVNALLLGDSALYLCASSLEGALFYEQYFGPGTRLTVT.